The clone carrying this T cell receptor (beta chain) has a count of ten or more. Germline V lookup: CDR1 MNHNY, CDR2 SVGAGI (reference sequence). J gave up 5 bases and V 0 bases, and 9 bases lay outside the gene matches. This CDR3 has 18 amino acids. These data belong to a study of tumor-infiltrating lymphocytes in oesophageal squamous cell carcinoma. One entry per CDR3 protein, called by TCRdb with MiXCR from the PCR reads. The profile shows almost 20,000 distinct CDR3 sequences, roughly two fifths of them singletons. Sequenced input: esophageal tumor tissue. This rearrangement joins TRBV6-6 to TRBJ2-3; 12 nucleotides match TRBD2. The TCR comes from a male donor with esophageal squamous cell carcinoma. CDR3 loop: CASSYSALAGGLLDTQYF. CDR3 DNA: TGTGCCAGCAGTTACTCAGCACTAGCGGGAGGACTCTTAGATACGCAGTATTTT.